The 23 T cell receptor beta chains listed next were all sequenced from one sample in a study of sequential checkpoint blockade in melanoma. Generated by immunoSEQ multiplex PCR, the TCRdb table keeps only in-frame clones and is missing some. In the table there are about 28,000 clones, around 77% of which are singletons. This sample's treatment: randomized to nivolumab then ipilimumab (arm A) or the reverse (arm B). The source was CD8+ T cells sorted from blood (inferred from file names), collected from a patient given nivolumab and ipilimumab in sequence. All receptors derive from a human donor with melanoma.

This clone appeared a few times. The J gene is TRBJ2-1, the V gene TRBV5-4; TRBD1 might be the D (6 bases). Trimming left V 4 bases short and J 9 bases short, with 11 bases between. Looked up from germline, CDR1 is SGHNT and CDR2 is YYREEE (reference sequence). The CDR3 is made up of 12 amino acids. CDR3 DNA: TGTGCCAGCAGCCCGGGGACAAGTGAGCAGTTCTTC. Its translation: CASSPGTSEQFF.

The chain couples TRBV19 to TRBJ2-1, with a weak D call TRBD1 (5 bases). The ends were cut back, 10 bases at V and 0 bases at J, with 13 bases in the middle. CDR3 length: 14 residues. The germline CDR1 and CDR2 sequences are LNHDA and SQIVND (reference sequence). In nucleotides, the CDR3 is TGTGCCACCTCCAGGGCGAGCTCCTACAATGAGCAGTTCTTC. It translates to CATSRASSYNEQFF. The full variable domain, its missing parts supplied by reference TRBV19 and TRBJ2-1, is DGGITQSPKYLFRKEGQNVTLSCEQNLNHDAMYWYRQDPGQGLRLIYYSQIVNDFQKGDIAEGYSVSREKKESFPLTVTSAQKNPTAFYLCATSRASSYNEQFFGPGTRLTVL.

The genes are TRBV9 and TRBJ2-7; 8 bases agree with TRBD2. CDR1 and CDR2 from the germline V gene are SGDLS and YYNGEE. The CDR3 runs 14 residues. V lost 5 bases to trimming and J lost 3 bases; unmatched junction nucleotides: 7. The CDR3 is CASSQAAGGYEQYF. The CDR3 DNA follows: TGTGCCAGCAGTCAAGCCGCGGGGGGCTACGAGCAGTACTTC.

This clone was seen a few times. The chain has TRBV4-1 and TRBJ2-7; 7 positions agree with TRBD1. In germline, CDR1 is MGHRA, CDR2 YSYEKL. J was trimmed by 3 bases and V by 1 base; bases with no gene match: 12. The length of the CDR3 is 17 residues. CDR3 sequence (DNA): TGCGCCAGCAGCCAAGCGGCGACAGGGTTAGGTATCTACGAGCAGTACTTC. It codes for CASSQAATGLGIYEQYF.

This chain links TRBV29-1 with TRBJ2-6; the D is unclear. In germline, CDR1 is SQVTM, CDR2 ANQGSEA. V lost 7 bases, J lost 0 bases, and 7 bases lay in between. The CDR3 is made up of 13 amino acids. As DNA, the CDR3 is TGCAGCGGTTACAGCTCTGGGGCCAACGTCCTGACTTTC. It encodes CSGYSSGANVLTF. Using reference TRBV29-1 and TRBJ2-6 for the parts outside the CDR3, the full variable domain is SAVISQKPSRDICQRGTSLTIQCQVDSQVTMMFWYRQQPGQSLTLIATANQGSEATYESGFVIDKFPISRPNLTFSTLTVSNMSPEDSSIYLCSGYSSGANVLTFGAGSRLTVL.

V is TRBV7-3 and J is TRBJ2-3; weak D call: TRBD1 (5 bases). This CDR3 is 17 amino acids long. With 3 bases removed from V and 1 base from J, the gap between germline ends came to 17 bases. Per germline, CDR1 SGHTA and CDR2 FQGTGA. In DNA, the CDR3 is TGTGCCAGCAGCTTGGCCTACTGGGAAGGGGGCACAGATACGCAGTATTTT. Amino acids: CASSLAYWEGGTDTQYF.

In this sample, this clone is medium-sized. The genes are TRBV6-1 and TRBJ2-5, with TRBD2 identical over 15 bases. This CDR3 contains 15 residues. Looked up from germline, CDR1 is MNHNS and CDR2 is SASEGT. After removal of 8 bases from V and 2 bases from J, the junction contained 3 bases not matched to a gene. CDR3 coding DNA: TGTGCCAGCGGGACTAGCGGGGGGACGCAAGAGACCCAGTACTTC. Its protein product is CASGTSGGTQETQYF.

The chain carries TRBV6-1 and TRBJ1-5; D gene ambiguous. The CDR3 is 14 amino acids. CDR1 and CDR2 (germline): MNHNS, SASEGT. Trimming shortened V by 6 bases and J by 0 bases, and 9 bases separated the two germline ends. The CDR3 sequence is CASRETYSNQPQHF. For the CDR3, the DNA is TGTGCCAGCAGGGAGACGTATAGCAATCAGCCCCAGCATTTT.

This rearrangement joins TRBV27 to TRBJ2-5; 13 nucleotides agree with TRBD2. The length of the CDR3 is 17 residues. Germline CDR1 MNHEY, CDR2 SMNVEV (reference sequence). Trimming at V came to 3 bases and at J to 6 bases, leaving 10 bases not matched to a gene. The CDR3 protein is CASSLTLGLAGLKTQYF. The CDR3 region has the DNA TGTGCCAGCAGTTTGACCCTGGGACTAGCGGGGTTAAAGACCCAGTACTTC.

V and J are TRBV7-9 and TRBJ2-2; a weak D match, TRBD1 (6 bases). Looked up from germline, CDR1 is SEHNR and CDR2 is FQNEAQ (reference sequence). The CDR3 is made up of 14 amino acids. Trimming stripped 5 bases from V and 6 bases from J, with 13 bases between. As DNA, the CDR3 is TGTGCCAGCAGCCTAGAGGGGGTTTCCGGGGAGCTGTTTTTT. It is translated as CASSLEGVSGELFF.

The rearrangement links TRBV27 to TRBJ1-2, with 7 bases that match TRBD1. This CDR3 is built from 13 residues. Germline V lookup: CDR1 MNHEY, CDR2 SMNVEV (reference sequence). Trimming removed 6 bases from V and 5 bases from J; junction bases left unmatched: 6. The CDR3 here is CASSKGGFYGYTF. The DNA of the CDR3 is TGTGCCAGCAGCAAAGGGGGCTTTTATGGCTACACCTTC.

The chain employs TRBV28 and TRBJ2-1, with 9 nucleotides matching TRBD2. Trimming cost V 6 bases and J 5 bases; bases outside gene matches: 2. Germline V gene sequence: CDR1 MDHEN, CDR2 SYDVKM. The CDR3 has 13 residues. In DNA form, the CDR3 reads TGTGCCAGCAGGTTAGCGGGAGACAATGAGCAGTTCTTC. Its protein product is CASRLAGDNEQFF. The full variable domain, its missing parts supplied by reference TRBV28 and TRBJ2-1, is DVKVTQSSRYLVKRTGEKVFLECVQDMDHENMFWYRQDPGLGLRLIYFSYDVKMKEKGDIPEGYSVSREKKERFSLILESASTNQTSMYLCASRLAGDNEQFFGPGTRLTVL.

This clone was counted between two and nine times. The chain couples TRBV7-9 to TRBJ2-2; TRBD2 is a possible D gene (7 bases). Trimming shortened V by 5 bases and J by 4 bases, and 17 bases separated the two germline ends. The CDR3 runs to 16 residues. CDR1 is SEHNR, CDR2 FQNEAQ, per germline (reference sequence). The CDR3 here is CASSHEPGGPTGELFF. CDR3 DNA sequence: TGTGCCAGCAGCCACGAACCGGGGGGCCCCACCGGGGAGCTGTTTTTT.

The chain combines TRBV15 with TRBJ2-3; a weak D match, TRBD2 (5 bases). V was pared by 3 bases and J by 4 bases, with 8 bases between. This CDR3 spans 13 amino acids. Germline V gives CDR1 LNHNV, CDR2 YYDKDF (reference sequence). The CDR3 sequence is CATSSPDSDTQYF. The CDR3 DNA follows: TGTGCCACCAGCAGCCCGGACTCAGATACGCAGTATTTT. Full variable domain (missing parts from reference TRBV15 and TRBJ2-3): DAMVIQNPRYQVTQFGKPVTLSCSQTLNHNVMYWYQQKSSQAPKLLFHYYDKDFNNEADTPDNFQSRRPNTSFCFLDIRSPGLGDTAMYLCATSSPDSDTQYFGPGTRLTVL.

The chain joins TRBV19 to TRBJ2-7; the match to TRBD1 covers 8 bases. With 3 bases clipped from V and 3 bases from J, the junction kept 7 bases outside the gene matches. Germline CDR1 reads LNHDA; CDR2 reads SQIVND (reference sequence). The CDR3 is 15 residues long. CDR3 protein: CASSIFFGTGYEQYF. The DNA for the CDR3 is TGTGCCAGTAGTATTTTCTTTGGGACAGGCTACGAGCAGTACTTC.

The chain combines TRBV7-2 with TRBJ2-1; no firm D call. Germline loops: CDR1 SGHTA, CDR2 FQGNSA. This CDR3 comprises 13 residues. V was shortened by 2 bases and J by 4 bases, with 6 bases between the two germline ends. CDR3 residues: CASSLTVYNEQFF. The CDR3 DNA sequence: TGTGCCAGCAGCTTAACAGTTTACAATGAGCAGTTCTTC.

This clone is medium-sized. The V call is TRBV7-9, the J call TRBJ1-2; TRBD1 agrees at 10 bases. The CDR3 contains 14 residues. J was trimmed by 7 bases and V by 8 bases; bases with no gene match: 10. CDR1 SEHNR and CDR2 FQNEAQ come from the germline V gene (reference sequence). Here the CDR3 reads CASDGTGEGLGYTF. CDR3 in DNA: TGTGCCAGCGACGGGACAGGGGAAGGTCTTGGCTACACCTTC.

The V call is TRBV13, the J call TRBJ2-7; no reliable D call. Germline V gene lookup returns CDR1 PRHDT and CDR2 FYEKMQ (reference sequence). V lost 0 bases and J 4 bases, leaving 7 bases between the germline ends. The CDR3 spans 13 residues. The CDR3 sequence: CASSLGSVYEQYF. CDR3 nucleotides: TGTGCCAGCAGCTTAGGATCTGTGTACGAGCAGTACTTC.

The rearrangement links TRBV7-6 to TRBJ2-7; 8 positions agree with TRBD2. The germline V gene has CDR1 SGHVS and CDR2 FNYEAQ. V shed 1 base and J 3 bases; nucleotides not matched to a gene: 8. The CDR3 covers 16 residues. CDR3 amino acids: CASSLGQAGDYYEQYF. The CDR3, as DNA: TGTGCCAGCAGCTTAGGCCAAGCGGGGGATTACTACGAGCAGTACTTC.

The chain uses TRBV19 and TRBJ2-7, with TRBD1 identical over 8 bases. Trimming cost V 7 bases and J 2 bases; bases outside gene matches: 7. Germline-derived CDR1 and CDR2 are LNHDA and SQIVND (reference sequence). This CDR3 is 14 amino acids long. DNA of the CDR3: TGTGCCAGTAAGGTGGCAGGGGGCGCCTACGAGCAGTACTTC. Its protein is CASKVAGGAYEQYF. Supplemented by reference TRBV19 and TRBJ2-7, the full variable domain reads DGGITQSPKYLFRKEGQNVTLSCEQNLNHDAMYWYRQDPGQGLRLIYYSQIVNDFQKGDIAEGYSVSREKKESFPLTVTSAQKNPTAFYLCASKVAGGAYEQYFGPGTRLTVT.

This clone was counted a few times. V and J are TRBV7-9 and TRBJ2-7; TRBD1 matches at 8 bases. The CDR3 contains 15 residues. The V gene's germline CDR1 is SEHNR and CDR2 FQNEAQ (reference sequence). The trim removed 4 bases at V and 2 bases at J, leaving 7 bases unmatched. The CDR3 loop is CASSSMDRAPYEQYF. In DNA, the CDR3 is TGTGCCAGCAGCTCCATGGACAGGGCCCCCTACGAGCAGTACTTC.

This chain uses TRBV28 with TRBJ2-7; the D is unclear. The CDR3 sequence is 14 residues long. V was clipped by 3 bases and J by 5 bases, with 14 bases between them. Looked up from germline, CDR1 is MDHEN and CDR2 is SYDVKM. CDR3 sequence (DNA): TGTGCCAGCAGTTTCGAGATCCCCTCTGACGAGCAGTACTTC. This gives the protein CASSFEIPSDEQYF.

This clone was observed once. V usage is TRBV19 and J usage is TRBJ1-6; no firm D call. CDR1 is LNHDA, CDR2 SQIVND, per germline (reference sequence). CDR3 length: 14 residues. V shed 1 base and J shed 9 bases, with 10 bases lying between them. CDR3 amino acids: CASSIVLVSSPLHF. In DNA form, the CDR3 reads TGTGCCAGTAGTATAGTTCTGGTCAGTTCACCCCTCCACTTT.